This T cell receptor (beta chain) comes out of a study of T cells in Graves' hyperthyroidism and ophthalmopathy. General study points: Blood samples included most of the expanded thyroid clonotypes exceeding 0.001. In the analysis, a 13 V-J model separated ophthalmopathy from stable hyperthyroidism.

This clonotype was found a few times. Antigen specificity is unknown. The investigators amplified TCR beta CDR3 regions from RNA transcripts. Initially, a first-round RT-PCR of the TCR CDR3 employed the HTBI primer set. TCRdb passed the multiplex PCR reads through MiXCR, listing each CDR3 protein once. The sample holds around 700,000 distinct CDR3 sequences, around 20% seen once. The J segment lost 2 bases and the V segment lost 5 bases, leaving 6 bases of the junction unmatched. This CDR3 region has 15 residues. The receptor's source is a woman in her 50s with Graves' hyperthyroidism that later progressed to Graves' ophthalmopathy. The specimen sequenced was blood. This chain uses TRBV12-3 or TRBV12-4 with TRBJ2-5, with 9 bases fitting TRBD2. The CDR3 here is CASSPEAGGQETQYF. The CDR3 DNA sequence: TGTGCCAGCAGTCCCGAGGCGGGGGGGCAAGAGACCCAGTACTTC.